The present T cell receptor beta chain was sequenced within a study of OX40 agonist ivuxolimab in advanced cancers. Study-wide context: Hepatocellular carcinoma, melanoma, renal cell or head and neck cancer was diagnosed in the dose-escalation patients.

The data were produced by immunoSEQ multiplex PCR, yet TCRdb's version contains in-frame clones alone and is incomplete. In the table there are 65,000 to 80,000 clones, about nine tenths of which are singletons. Trimming removed 0 bases from V and 0 bases from J, with 5 bases in between. The germline V gene encodes CDR1 SGHNT and CDR2 YYREEE (reference sequence). CDR3 length equals 14 residues. Notes on this clone: Its antigen is unidentified.

Study-level findings and limits: In CD8+ T cells, expanded clones were on average more numerous than in CD4+.

This sequence joins TRBV5-4 and TRBJ2-3; D is possibly TRBD1 (5 bases). The receptor's source is an adult with an advanced solid tumor such as melanoma, head and neck, liver or kidney cancer. The sample was CD4+ or CD8+ T cells sorted from blood, taken in a trial of the OX40 agonist ivuxolimab. The CDR3 protein is CASSLGQSTDTQYF. CDR3 DNA sequence: TGTGCCAGCAGCTTGGGACAGAGCACAGATACGCAGTATTTT. Full variable domain (missing parts from reference TRBV5-4 and TRBJ2-3): ETGVTQSPTHLIKTRGQQVTLRCSSQSGHNTVSWYQQALGQGPQFIFQYYREEENGRGNFPPRFSGLQFPNYSSELNVNALELDDSALYLCASSLGQSTDTQYFGPGTRLTVL.